This is a list of T cell receptor beta chains from one sample in a study of OX40 agonist ivuxolimab in advanced cancers. Using immunoSEQ multiplex PCR, the repertoire was profiled, and TCRdb retains in-frame clones only, with some absent. The sample lists some 77,000 clones, 80% to 90% seen once, with roughly 5.8% in the top ten. This material consisted of CD4+ or CD8+ T cells sorted from blood, taken in a trial of the OX40 agonist ivuxolimab. The source of these receptors is an adult with an advanced solid tumor such as melanoma, head and neck, liver or kidney cancer. The CDR3 runs from the conserved cysteine through the conserved F or W. A D gene is named only where the DNA matches it firmly. Only part of the rows carry a size: once, few, many, or a class if the clone is expanded.

CDR3: CASSFRPGNEQYF; DNA: TGTGCCAGCAGCTTCAGGCCGGGGAACGAGCAGTACTTC; J: TRBJ2-7; size: .; V: TRBV7-3; D: .
CDR3: CASSSPDSRNSPLHF; DNA: TGTGCCAGCAGTTCCCCGGACAGTCGTAATTCACCCCTCCACTTT; J: TRBJ1-6; size: .; V: TRBV27; D: .
CDR3: CASSRDPRGEQYF; DNA: TGTGCCAGCAGTCGGGACCCTCGTGGGGAGCAGTACTTC; J: TRBJ2-7; size: .; V: TRBV7-3; D: .
CDR3: CASSHPGQVVYGYTF; DNA: TGTGCCAGCAGCCATCCGGGACAGGTGGTCTATGGCTACACCTTC; J: TRBJ1-2; size: .; V: TRBV5-4; D: TRBD1
CDR3: CASSEAPAGGTGTDTQYF; DNA: TGTGCCAGCAGTGAAGCTCCGGCAGGGGGCACAGGCACAGATACGCAGTATTTT; J: TRBJ2-3; size: once; V: TRBV6-1; D: TRBD1
CDR3: CASSQGDVRSGNTIYF; DNA: TGCGCCAGCAGCCAAGGCGACGTCCGCTCTGGAAACACCATATATTTT; J: TRBJ1-3; size: few; V: TRBV4-3; D: .
CDR3: CASSLNTDYGYTF; DNA: TGCGCCAGCAGCTTAAATACGGACTATGGCTACACCTTC; J: TRBJ1-2; size: .; V: TRBV5-1; D: .
CDR3: CASGDVQGEQFF; DNA: TGTGCCAGCGGCGACGTCCAGGGTGAGCAGTTCTTC; J: TRBJ2-1; size: .; V: TRBV5-4; D: .
CDR3: CASSSQGVGTGELFF; DNA: TGTGCCAGCAGCTCTCAGGGAGTTGGCACCGGGGAGCTGTTTTTT; J: TRBJ2-2; size: once; V: TRBV5-4; D: .
CDR3: CASSLFPLVTEAFF; DNA: TGTGCCAGCAGTTTATTCCCGCTCGTCACTGAAGCTTTCTTT; J: TRBJ1-1; size: .; V: TRBV28; D: .
CDR3: CASSETQSTGELFF; DNA: TGCGCCAGCAGTGAGACGCAGTCCACCGGGGAGCTGTTTTTT; J: TRBJ2-2; size: .; V: TRBV10-2; D: .
CDR3: CASSQDRGDRDRWNTIYF; DNA: TGCGCCAGCAGCCAAGATCGGGGGGACAGGGACCGCTGGAACACCATATATTTT; J: TRBJ1-3; size: .; V: TRBV4-1; D: TRBD1
CDR3: CASSYVPGIFGYTF; DNA: TGTGCCAGCAGTTACGTCCCAGGGATTTTCGGCTACACCTTC; J: TRBJ1-2; size: .; V: TRBV6-5; D: .
CDR3: CASRLPPGGEQYF; DNA: TGTGCCAGCAGGCTCCCCCCCGGGGGCGAGCAGTACTTC; J: TRBJ2-7; size: .; V: TRBV7-2; D: .
CDR3: CASSLYLAGGTTYEQYF; DNA: TGTGCCAGCAGTTTATACCTAGCGGGAGGGACCACCTACGAGCAGTACTTC; J: TRBJ2-7; size: .; V: TRBV27; D: TRBD2
CDR3: CASSVQGITGELFF; DNA: TGTGCCAGCAGCGTCCAAGGGATCACCGGGGAGCTGTTTTTT; J: TRBJ2-2; size: .; V: TRBV9; D: .
CDR3: CASNPPGRGAAFF; DNA: TGTGCCAGTAACCCCCCGGGCAGAGGCGCAGCTTTCTTT; J: TRBJ1-1; size: .; V: TRBV19; D: .
CDR3: CASKGTGSRGNQPQHF; DNA: TGTGCCAGCAAGGGGACAGGGAGTAGGGGCAATCAGCCCCAGCATTTT; J: TRBJ1-5; size: once; V: TRBV2; D: TRBD1
CDR3: CASSSGPTDTQYF; DNA: TGCGCCAGCAGCTCGGGTCCCACAGATACGCAGTATTTT; J: TRBJ2-3; size: .; V: TRBV5-1; D: .
CDR3: CATRRQGYDQRGYEQYF; DNA: TGCGCCACTCGAAGACAGGGGTATGATCAGCGTGGGTACGAGCAGTACTTC; J: TRBJ2-7; size: few; V: TRBV10-1; D: TRBD1
CDR3: CAWSVPSYPRTGELFF; DNA: TGTGCCTGGAGTGTGCCCTCCTACCCAAGGACCGGGGAGCTGTTTTTT; J: TRBJ2-2; size: .; V: TRBV30; D: .
CDR3: CATSREMNTEAFF; DNA: TGTGCCACCAGCAGAGAGATGAACACTGAAGCTTTCTTT; J: TRBJ1-1; size: .; V: TRBV15; D: .
CDR3: CASGTGTFGQYF; DNA: TGTGCCAGTGGGACAGGGACGTTCGGGCAGTACTTC; J: TRBJ2-7; size: .; V: TRBV6-5; D: TRBD1
CDR3: CASSPRIAGGGEQFF; DNA: TGTGCCAGCAGCCCCCGAATAGCGGGGGGCGGTGAGCAGTTCTTC; J: TRBJ2-1; size: .; V: TRBV13; D: TRBD2
CDR3: CASSYNTVRVNEQFF; DNA: TGTGCCAGCAGTTACAACACCGTTAGGGTAAATGAGCAGTTCTTC; J: TRBJ2-1; size: .; V: TRBV6-6; D: .
CDR3: CASSPRTGENTEAFF; DNA: TGTGCCAGCTCACCGCGGACAGGGGAGAACACTGAAGCTTTCTTT; J: TRBJ1-1; size: .; V: TRBV18; D: TRBD1
CDR3: CASSLDGGGRATGELFF; DNA: TGTGCCAGCAGCTTGGACGGAGGCGGGAGGGCCACCGGGGAGCTGTTTTTT; J: TRBJ2-2; size: once; V: TRBV5-5; D: TRBD2
CDR3: CASRVSDLQETQYF; DNA: TGCGCCAGCAGAGTATCAGACTTACAAGAGACCCAGTACTTC; J: TRBJ2-5; size: .; V: TRBV5-1; D: .
CDR3: CASSAGPGSEQYF; DNA: TGTGCCAGCAGCGCCGGGCCGGGATCGGAGCAGTACTTC; J: TRBJ2-7; size: .; V: TRBV7-2; D: .
CDR3: CASSLEPSSYEQYF; DNA: TGCGCCAGCAGCTTGGAGCCTAGCTCCTACGAGCAGTACTTC; J: TRBJ2-7; size: many; V: TRBV5-1; D: .
CDR3: CASSLRPGDYGYTF; DNA: TGTGCCAGCAGTTTACGCCCAGGGGACTATGGCTACACCTTC; J: TRBJ1-2; size: .; V: TRBV27; D: .
CDR3: CASSELRAGTGDSWGQPQHF; DNA: TGTGCCAGCAGTGAATTGAGGGCGGGGACAGGTGATAGTTGGGGTCAGCCCCAGCATTTT; J: TRBJ1-5; size: .; V: TRBV6-1; D: TRBD1
CDR3: CASSTYRDTEAFF; DNA: TGTGCCAGTAGTACCTACCGGGACACTGAAGCTTTCTTT; J: TRBJ1-1; size: .; V: TRBV19; D: .
CDR3: CASSPHRGMNTEAFF; DNA: TGTGCCAGCTCACCACACAGGGGTATGAACACTGAAGCTTTCTTT; J: TRBJ1-1; size: .; V: TRBV18; D: TRBD1
CDR3: CAVTGTASYNEQFF; DNA: TGTGCCGTGACCGGGACAGCTTCCTACAATGAGCAGTTCTTC; J: TRBJ2-1; size: .; V: TRBV10-3; D: TRBD1
CDR3: CASSQDRSGRVNEQFF; DNA: TGTGCCAGCAGCCAAGATCGGAGCGGGAGGGTGAATGAGCAGTTCTTC; J: TRBJ2-1; size: .; V: TRBV4-2; D: TRBD2
CDR3: CAWSGQGYEQYF; DNA: TGTGCCTGGAGTGGACAGGGCTACGAGCAGTACTTC; J: TRBJ2-7; size: .; V: TRBV30; D: TRBD1
CDR3: CASARGPQIEAFF; DNA: TGTGCCAGTGCAAGGGGCCCCCAGATTGAAGCTTTCTTT; J: TRBJ1-1; size: .; V: TRBV6-5; D: .
CDR3: CASSVELAGYNEQFF; DNA: TGTGCCAGCAGCGTAGAACTAGCGGGCTACAATGAGCAGTTCTTC; J: TRBJ2-1; size: few; V: TRBV9; D: TRBD2
CDR3: CASTTPGAGGYTF; DNA: TGTGCCAGCACCACGCCCGGGGCAGGGGGCTACACCTTC; J: TRBJ1-2; size: .; V: TRBV7-2; D: .
CDR3: CATSRDGFRAETQYF; DNA: TGTGCCACCAGCAGAGATGGGTTCAGGGCGGAGACCCAGTACTTC; J: TRBJ2-5; size: .; V: TRBV15; D: .
CDR3: CASSPTVTGIREKLFF; DNA: TGTGCCAGCAGCCCGACGGTGACAGGGATAAGGGAAAAACTGTTTTTT; J: TRBJ1-4; size: .; V: TRBV5-4; D: TRBD1
CDR3: CASSLYGGQGDEQYF; DNA: TGTGCCAGCAGTTTATACGGGGGACAGGGTGACGAGCAGTACTTC; J: TRBJ2-7; size: .; V: TRBV28; D: TRBD1
CDR3: CSAAENTEAFF; DNA: TGCAGCGCAGCAGAGAACACTGAAGCTTTCTTT; J: TRBJ1-1; size: .; V: TRBV29-1; D: .
CDR3: CASSPGGVGNTEAFF; DNA: TGTGCCAGTAGTCCAGGTGGGGTTGGAAACACTGAAGCTTTCTTT; J: TRBJ1-1; size: few; V: TRBV19; D: .
CDR3: CASSLTGGSSYNEQFF; DNA: TGTGCCAGTAGTCTGACCGGGGGGAGCTCCTACAATGAGCAGTTCTTC; J: TRBJ2-1; size: .; V: TRBV19; D: TRBD2
CDR3: CASSEPWGSGVGLNEKLFF; DNA: TGCGCCAGCAGTGAGCCCTGGGGTTCCGGCGTAGGGCTTAATGAAAAACTGTTTTTT; J: TRBJ1-4; size: .; V: TRBV10-2; D: .
CDR3: CAWSVGLSYEQYF; DNA: TGTGCCTGGAGTGTAGGGCTTTCCTACGAGCAGTACTTC; J: TRBJ2-7; size: .; V: TRBV30; D: .
CDR3: CASSSRDRGRTSYEQYF; DNA: TGTGCCAGCAGCTCCCGGGACAGGGGAAGGACGTCCTACGAGCAGTACTTC; J: TRBJ2-7; size: .; V: TRBV7-9; D: TRBD1
CDR3: CATYRGAEAFF; DNA: TGTGCCACATATAGGGGGGCTGAAGCTTTCTTT; J: TRBJ1-1; size: .; V: TRBV6-6; D: .
CDR3: CASSTSGGPNTGELFF; DNA: TGTGCCAGCTCGACTAGCGGGGGCCCGAACACCGGGGAGCTGTTTTTT; J: TRBJ2-2; size: once; V: TRBV7-7; D: TRBD2
CDR3: CASSYRGDGYGYTF; DNA: TGTGCCAGCAGTTACCGAGGGGATGGCTATGGCTACACCTTC; J: TRBJ1-2; size: .; V: TRBV6-5; D: .
CDR3: CASRGQGPYEQYF; DNA: TGTGCCAGCAGGGGACAGGGGCCCTACGAGCAGTACTTC; J: TRBJ2-7; size: .; V: TRBV2; D: TRBD1
CDR3: CASSLMSGETQYF; DNA: TGTGCCAGCAGCCTAATGTCCGGGGAGACCCAGTACTTC; J: TRBJ2-5; size: .; V: TRBV11-3; D: .
CDR3: CASSLEGDYQETQYF; DNA: TGCGCCAGCAGCTTGGAGGGGGACTACCAAGAGACCCAGTACTTC; J: TRBJ2-5; size: .; V: TRBV5-1; D: .